One and the same sample provided the 2 T cell receptor beta chains below, sequenced in a study of blood T cell repertoires in COVID-19. TCRdb's copy holds only in-frame clones and misses some; the assay was immunoSEQ multiplex PCR. The sample holds 150,000 to 200,000 clones, roughly 84% seen once. The sample taken for sequencing was peripheral blood. These receptors were collected from a woman aged 70-85 years with COVID-19, enrolled during active disease.

J is TRBJ1-1 and V is TRBV5-1; weak D call: TRBD1 (5 bases). Trimming pared 2 bases from V and 3 bases from J, leaving 11 bases between. Germline V gene data show CDR1 as SGHRS and CDR2 as YFSETQ. The CDR3 has 14 residues. The CDR3 DNA follows: TGCGCCAGCAGCTTCTCATCCAGGGACACTGAAGCTTTCTTT. It encodes CASSFSSRDTEAFF.

The chain uses TRBV27 and TRBJ1-2, with D perhaps matching TRBD1 (6 bases). The germline V and J ends were trimmed by 6 bases and 8 bases, with 19 bases remaining between them. CDR3 length: 14 amino acids. Germline V CDR1 and CDR2: MNHEY, SMNVEV (reference sequence). CDR3 in amino acids: CASSPRFTGNGYTF. Here the CDR3 DNA reads TGTGCCAGCAGCCCCCGATTCACAGGGAACGGCTACACCTTC.